What follows describes a single T cell receptor (beta chain). Its antigen is not known. This entry is derived from a study of blood T cells in healthy people across ages. Next came a second PCR, run for about 6 to 11 cycles, which used a sample-barcoded 5' primer along with a J-beta primer mix. TCRdb redid the calling of the 5' RACE reads with MiXCR, one entry per CDR3 protein. Of roughly 800,000 distinct CDR3 sequences detected, 58% appear once; the ten largest clones hold about 20%. Germline V gene sequence: CDR1 MNHNS, CDR2 SASEGT. The CDR3 loop spans 18 amino acids. Losses at the gene ends were 6 bases for V and 8 bases for J; bases not matched to a gene: 24. Notes on the study in general: More naive CD4+ cells and higher diversity were found in long-lived than in aged donors.

The sequenced material came from blood. The chain recombines TRBV6-1 with TRBJ1-2; 7 nucleotides match TRBD1. The receptor comes from a man aged 25-45 years in good health. CDR3 loop: CASRPRRGPGTSARGYTF. In DNA form, the CDR3 reads TGTGCCAGCAGGCCCAGGAGGGGGCCCGGAACCTCAGCGAGAGGCTACACCTTC.